This T cell receptor (beta chain) emerged from a study of T cell repertoires in cytomegalovirus infection. TCRdb re-derived calls from the reads in MiXCR, one entry per CDR3 protein. Of 100,000 to 150,000 distinct CDR3 sequences in the sample, roughly 25% are singletons; the top ten hold roughly 35%. V gave up 4 bases and J gave up 3 bases; unmatched junction bases: 9. The CDR3 is 15 amino acids. Germline V gene sequence: CDR1 SGHRS, CDR2 YFSETQ. Points on this clonotype: What it recognizes is unknown.

This receptor was identified in a human donor in good health (CMV status not recorded). Some clones in this sample may be carry-over from other donors' samples. The rearrangement joins TRBV5-1 to TRBJ2-7; 8 bases match TRBD1. Material: PBMCs, sequenced either directly or after in vitro stimulation (not recorded which). For the CDR3, the DNA is TGCGCCAGCAGCCCGACAGGGGAGATGGACTACGAGCAGTACTTC. Encoded protein: CASSPTGEMDYEQYF.